This T cell receptor beta chain was retrieved from a study of T cells after posttransplantation cyclophosphamide. The study's findings and limits: After PTCy, TRB diversity resembled that of CNI/methotrexate controls.

The assay was immunoSEQ multiplex PCR, and TCRdb's table has in-frame clones only and misses some. The sample consists of a few thousand clones, almost 85% of them appearing once. As concerns this clone: As yet, its antigen is unknown.

This CDR3 has 13 amino acids. The ends were cut back, 5 bases at V and 5 bases at J, with 12 bases in the middle. Germline V gene lookup returns CDR1 SSHAT and CDR2 FNYEAQ (reference sequence). Sampled 1 year posttransplant, controls received myeloablative marrow transplants, methotrexate and a calcineurin inhibitor. The material was PBMCs, obtained after an allogeneic stem cell transplant with a calcineurin inhibitor and methotrexate. This chain connects TRBV7-7 to TRBJ2-5; D is undetermined. The source of this sequence is a male patient between 35 and 55 years old who received an allogeneic stem cell transplant from an unrelated donor, was CMV-positive, and had chronic GVHD only. A subset of T cells may come from the graft donor. This CDR3 is CASSTRSGETQYF. The CDR3 DNA follows: TGTGCCAGCAGCACCCGGTCCGGGGAGACCCAGTACTTC.